A single sample is the source of the 27 T cell receptor beta chains below, sequenced in a study of blood T cell repertoires in COVID-19. Clones were sequenced by immunoSEQ multiplex PCR, and TCRdb holds only the in-frame ones, with some missing. This sample has around 200,000 clones; roughly 84% occur once, and the top ten carry about 20%. Sample: peripheral blood. These TCRs come from a person between 65 and 80 years old with COVID-19, enrolled during active disease.

V gene TRBV7-6 combines with J gene TRBJ2-3, with D possibly being TRBD2 (6 bases). The length of the CDR3 is 17 residues. Trimming left V 1 base short and J 2 bases short, with 16 bases between. CDR1 is SGHVS and CDR2 is FNYEAQ in the germline V gene. CDR3 DNA sequence: TGTGCCAGCAGCTTAGGGGCTACCGGGACTCCCACAGATACGCAGTATTTT. Translating gives CASSLGATGTPTDTQYF. Together with reference TRBV7-6 and TRBJ2-3, the CDR3 gives the full variable domain: GAGVSQSPRYKVTKRGQDVALRCDPISGHVSLYWYRQALGQGPEFLTYFNYEAQQDKSGLPNDRFSAERPEGSISTLTIQRTEQRDSAMYRCASSLGATGTPTDTQYFGPGTRLTVL.

As for this clone: Within the sample, other DNA sequences also encode this same CDR3. The chain joins TRBV18 to TRBJ1-5, with 11 bases lining up with TRBD1. Unmatched junction bases numbered 7, after V lost 3 bases and J lost 6 bases. Germline V gene sequence: CDR1 KGHSH, CDR2 LQKENI. The CDR3 has 16 amino acids. The CDR3 region has the DNA TGTGCCAGCTCACCTAGCGGACAGGGGGCAGGTCAGCCCCAGCATTTT. Its translation is CASSPSGQGAGQPQHF.

V usage is TRBV15 and J usage is TRBJ2-1; 7 bases are shared with TRBD1. Trimming removed 0 bases from V and 16 bases from J; junction bases left unmatched: 9. Germline V gives CDR1 LNHNV, CDR2 YYDKDF (reference sequence). The CDR3 is 13 amino acids. The chain's CDR3 is CATSRDMDRIVFF. In DNA, the CDR3 is TGTGCCACCAGCAGAGATATGGACAGGATCGTTTTCTTC.

The chain has TRBV7-3 and TRBJ1-5; TRBD1 matches 7 bases. With 6 bases clipped from V and 8 bases from J, the junction kept 7 bases outside the gene matches. Germline V CDR1 and CDR2: SGHTA, FQGTGA. The CDR3 length is 13 residues. The CDR3 sequence: CASSKTGIEPQHF. CDR3 bases: TGTGCCAGCAGTAAGACAGGGATAGAGCCCCAGCATTTT. The whole variable domain, remainder taken from reference TRBV7-3 and TRBJ1-5, is GAGVSQTPSNKVTEKGKYVELRCDPISGHTALYWYRQSLGQGPEFLIYFQGTGAADDSGLPNDRFFAVRPEGSVSTLKIQRTERGDSAVYLCASSKTGIEPQHFGDGTRLSIL.

This clone came up many times. The V call is TRBV27, the J call TRBJ1-2, with 9 bases fitting TRBD1. V lost 5 bases, J lost 6 bases, and 10 bases stayed unmatched. This CDR3 region has 15 residues. Germline assignment: CDR1 MNHEY and CDR2 SMNVEV (reference sequence). CDR3 nucleotide sequence: TGTGCCAGCAGTCAACTAACAGGGGGCGCAGATGGCTACACCTTC. Translation gives CASSQLTGGADGYTF.

The J gene is TRBJ1-4, the V gene TRBV24-1; D may be TRBD1 (6 bases). The germline gives CDR1 KGHDR, CDR2 SFDVKD. This CDR3 comprises 16 residues. V was trimmed by 4 bases and J by 0 bases, leaving 11 bases between them. As DNA, the CDR3 is TGTGCCACCAGTGAGGGGGCCGGCGCAACTAATGAAAAACTGTTTTTT. Its translation: CATSEGAGATNEKLFF.

The chain is built from TRBV7-3 and TRBJ2-4; 7 nucleotides align to TRBD1. In germline, CDR1 is SGHTA, CDR2 FQGTGA. The CDR3 loop spans 15 amino acids. V dropped 0 bases and J dropped 2; count of bases not matched to a gene: 1. The CDR3 region is CASSLTTGTKNIQYF. Here the CDR3 DNA reads TGTGCCAGCAGCTTAACGACAGGGACCAAAAACATTCAGTACTTC. Filled out from reference TRBV7-3 and TRBJ2-4, the complete variable domain reads GAGVSQTPSNKVTEKGKYVELRCDPISGHTALYWYRQSLGQGPEFLIYFQGTGAADDSGLPNDRFFAVRPEGSVSTLKIQRTERGDSAVYLCASSLTTGTKNIQYFGAGTRLSVL.

The rearrangement uses TRBV28 and TRBJ2-5, with 9 bases matching TRBD1. The CDR3 is 15 amino acids. CDR1 and CDR2 from the germline V gene are MDHEN and SYDVKM. The J segment lost 1 base and the V segment lost 4 bases, leaving 4 bases of the junction unmatched. The CDR3 sequence is CASSSGQGLQETQYF. The CDR3 DNA follows: TGTGCCAGCAGTTCAGGACAGGGGCTCCAAGAGACCCAGTACTTC.

The chain carries TRBV4-3 and TRBJ2-1, with 7 bases matching TRBD2. V gave up 0 bases and J gave up 6 bases; unmatched junction bases: 8. Germline V CDR1 and CDR2: LGHNA, YSLEER. The CDR3 runs 16 residues. CDR3 DNA: TGCGCCAGCAGCCAAGATTGGAAAGCGGGGCTCAATGAGCAGTTCTTC. Protein product: CASSQDWKAGLNEQFF.

This clone has only a few counts. The chain uses TRBV5-5 and TRBJ1-6, with D perhaps TRBD1 (5 bases). Trimming left V 3 bases short and J 7 bases short, with 8 bases between. The germline V gene encodes CDR1 SGHKS and CDR2 YYEKEE (reference sequence). This CDR3 comprises 13 residues. The CDR3 region is CASSSGPNSPLHF. The CDR3 nucleotides are TGTGCCAGCAGCTCAGGGCCGAATTCACCCCTCCACTTT.

This chain uses TRBV6-2 or TRBV6-3 with TRBJ2-1; 14 positions match TRBD2. Trimming at V came to 5 bases and at J to 4 bases, leaving 10 bases not matched to a gene. Germline values: CDR1 MNHEY, CDR2 SVGEGT. This CDR3 has 18 residues. CDR3 nucleotides: TGTGCCAGCAGTACGAGAGGGACTAGCGGGAGAAGTTACAATGAGCAGTTCTTC. Translating gives CASSTRGTSGRSYNEQFF.

This chain joins TRBV3-1 (or the pseudogene TRBV3-2) and TRBJ2-3; weak D call: TRBD1 (6 bases). The CDR3 is 15 amino acids. Germline CDR1 is LGHDT and CDR2 is YNNKEL (reference sequence). Trimming took off 4 bases at V and 0 bases at J, with 11 bases between the two ends. In DNA, the CDR3 is TGTGCCAGCAGCCCCGGACAGCAAAGCACAGATACGCAGTATTTT. Translation: CASSPGQQSTDTQYF.

The chain joins TRBV3-1 (or the pseudogene TRBV3-2) to TRBJ2-2; D remains unclear. V was clipped by 4 bases and J by 5 bases, with 14 bases between them. CDR1 and CDR2 (germline): LGHDT, YNNKEL (reference sequence). There are 15 residues in the CDR3. In DNA form, the CDR3 reads TGTGCCAGCAGCCGCCAAATCGGTTCAACCGGGGAGCTGTTTTTT. Amino acid sequence: CASSRQIGSTGELFF.

This clone was detected once. The chain uses TRBV19 and TRBJ2-2; 9 bases agree with TRBD2. The V and J ends lost 5 bases and 2 bases, in that order; junction bases with no gene match: 6. The CDR3 is 16 residues long. Germline values: CDR1 LNHDA, CDR2 SQIVND (reference sequence). The DNA for the CDR3 is TGTGCCAGTAGTCTTATAGCGGGAGCAAACACCGGGGAGCTGTTTTTT. Translated, it gives CASSLIAGANTGELFF.

The CDR3 protein is CASSIFGLQGMTYNEQFF. The CDR3 DNA reads TGTGCCAGTAGTATTTTTGGGCTACAGGGTATGACATACAATGAGCAGTTCTTC. This chain connects TRBV19 to TRBJ2-1, with D perhaps matching TRBD1 (6 bases). The CDR3 totals 18 residues. From germline, CDR1 is LNHDA and CDR2 SQIVND (reference sequence). V gave up 3 bases and J gave up 4 bases, with 22 bases separating them.

This clone showed up just a few times. This chain uses TRBV28 with TRBJ2-7; 7 positions match TRBD2. The germline CDR1 and CDR2 sequences are MDHEN and SYDVKM. The V gene end was trimmed by 1 base and the J gene end by 3 bases; junction bases not matched to a gene: 3. CDR3 length equals 14 residues. CDR3 coding DNA: TGTGCCAGCAGTTTATCCCCTAGCGGCTACGAGCAGTACTTC. Translating gives CASSLSPSGYEQYF.

The chain is built from TRBV5-4 and TRBJ2-3; 12 bases agree with TRBD2. Per germline, CDR1 SGHNT and CDR2 YYREEE (reference sequence). The CDR3 spans 18 residues. The V segment lost 4 bases and the J segment 3 bases; nucleotides outside the gene matches: 12. CDR3 sequence (DNA): TGTGCCAGCAGCCCAGGACTAGCGGGAAGCCGAGGGACAGATACGCAGTATTTT. Protein: CASSPGLAGSRGTDTQYF.

The V and J genes are TRBV9 and TRBJ2-5; perhaps TRBD2 as D (6 bases). The CDR3 loop spans 14 amino acids. Germline V CDR1 and CDR2: SGDLS, YYNGEE. V was trimmed by 3 bases and J by 4 bases, leaving 13 bases between them. The CDR3 loop reads CASSASGRTETQYF. CDR3 coding DNA: TGTGCCAGCAGCGCATCAGGGAGGACAGAGACCCAGTACTTC.

The chain has TRBV5-1 and TRBJ1-1; 8 bases fit TRBD1. This CDR3 region has 16 residues. Germline-derived CDR1 and CDR2 are SGHRS and YFSETQ. The ends lost 4 bases at V and 0 bases at J; junction bases unmatched: 8. This CDR3 is CASSPSGTGLNTEAFF. The CDR3 DNA reads as TGCGCCAGCAGCCCCTCCGGGACAGGCCTGAACACTGAAGCTTTCTTT. The whole variable domain, remainder taken from reference TRBV5-1 and TRBJ1-1, is KAGVTQTPRYLIKTRGQQVTLSCSPISGHRSVSWYQQTPGQGLQFLFEYFSETQRNKGNFPGRFSGRQFSNSRSEMNVSTLELGDSALYLCASSPSGTGLNTEAFFGQGTRLTVV.

CDR3 region: CASSQGRGGLDYGYTF. CDR3 in DNA: TGCGCCAGCAGCCAAGGCAGGGGTGGGTTGGACTATGGCTACACCTTC. V usage is TRBV4-3 and J usage is TRBJ1-2; TRBD1 might be the D (6 bases). Trimming cost V 1 base and J 3 bases, with 15 bases left between them. The CDR3 contains 16 residues. Germline loops: CDR1 LGHNA, CDR2 YSLEER.

The chain couples TRBV28 to TRBJ1-5; TRBD1 aligns across 10 bases. Germline V gives CDR1 MDHEN, CDR2 SYDVKM. Germline trimming cut 3 bases from V and 7 bases from J; bases unmatched to any gene: 6. This CDR3 comprises 15 residues. The CDR3 loop is CASSFRQGAGQPQHF. In DNA form, the CDR3 reads TGTGCCAGCAGTTTTCGACAGGGGGCGGGACAGCCCCAGCATTTT.

This clone occurred once. The gene calls are TRBV15 and TRBJ1-3; the D is unclear. CDR1 and CDR2 from the germline V gene are LNHNV and YYDKDF (reference sequence). V was clipped by 1 base and J by 0 bases, with 7 bases between them. This CDR3 is 15 amino acids long. The CDR3 protein is CATSRAGSSGNTIYF. The CDR3 DNA sequence: TGTGCCACCAGCAGAGCGGGAAGCTCTGGAAACACCATATATTTT.

The J gene is TRBJ2-3, the V gene TRBV7-2, with 13 positions matching TRBD2. J was trimmed by 2 bases and V by 5 bases; bases with no gene match: 7. Germline CDR1 is SGHTA and CDR2 is FQGNSA. The CDR3 length is 17 residues. Here the CDR3 DNA reads TGTGCCAGCAGCCCCAAGGGACTAGCGGGGAACACAGATACGCAGTATTTT. It is translated as CASSPKGLAGNTDTQYF.

The chain combines TRBV4-3 with TRBJ1-6; 7 bases line up with TRBD1. Germline V gene data show CDR1 as LGHNA and CDR2 as YSLEER. The CDR3 totals 15 residues. J was trimmed by 9 bases and V by 2 bases; bases with no gene match: 7. The CDR3 here is CASSQFRQGGSPLHF. CDR3 nucleotide sequence: TGCGCCAGCAGCCAATTCCGACAGGGTGGTTCACCCCTCCACTTT.

This clone was found once. This chain connects TRBV6-5 to TRBJ2-1; 9 bases line up with TRBD2. This CDR3 has 13 residues. The germline V gene encodes CDR1 MNHEY and CDR2 SVGAGI. Unmatched junction bases numbered 7, after V lost 8 bases and J lost 8 bases. CDR3: CASRSGGSHEQFF. In nucleotides, the CDR3 is TGTGCCAGCCGTAGCGGGGGATCACATGAGCAGTTCTTC.

The rearrangement links TRBV19 to TRBJ1-5; TRBD1 might be the D (6 bases). In germline, CDR1 is LNHDA, CDR2 SQIVND (reference sequence). Deletions cut 5 bases from V and 7 bases from J, with 18 bases between. The CDR3 is made up of 15 amino acids. CDR3 residues: CASSLSVRGGQPQHF. The CDR3 nucleotides are TGTGCCAGTAGTCTCTCAGTTAGGGGGGGCCAGCCCCAGCATTTT.

The table lists this clone with a count of one. V is TRBV9 and J is TRBJ1-3; D is unclear. The germline V gene encodes CDR1 SGDLS and CDR2 YYNGEE. Trimming shortened V by 0 bases and J by 0 bases, and 25 bases separated the two germline ends. This CDR3 is built from 21 residues. The CDR3 DNA follows: TGTGCCAGCAGCGTAGGGCCCCTCGACTTATCCCCCTTGATCTCTGGAAACACCATATATTTT. It encodes CASSVGPLDLSPLISGNTIYF.